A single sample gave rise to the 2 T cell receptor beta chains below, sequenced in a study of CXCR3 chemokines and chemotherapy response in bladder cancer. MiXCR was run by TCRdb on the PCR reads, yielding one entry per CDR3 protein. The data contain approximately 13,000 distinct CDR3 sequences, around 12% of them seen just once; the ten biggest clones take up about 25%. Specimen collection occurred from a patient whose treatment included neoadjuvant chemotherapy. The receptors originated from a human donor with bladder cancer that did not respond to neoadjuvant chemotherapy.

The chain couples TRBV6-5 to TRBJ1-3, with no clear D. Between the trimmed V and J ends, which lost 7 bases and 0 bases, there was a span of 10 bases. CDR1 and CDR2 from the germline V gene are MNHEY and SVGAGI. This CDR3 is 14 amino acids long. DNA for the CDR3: TGTGCCAGCACAGACATATTCTCTGGAAACACCATATATTTT. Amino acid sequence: CASTDIFSGNTIYF.

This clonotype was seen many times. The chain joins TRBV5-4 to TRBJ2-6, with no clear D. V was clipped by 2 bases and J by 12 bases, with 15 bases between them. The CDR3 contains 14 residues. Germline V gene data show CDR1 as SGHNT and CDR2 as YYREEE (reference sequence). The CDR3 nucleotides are TGTGCCAGCAGCTTTCGGCGCGGTCCCGGCGTCCTGACTTTC. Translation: CASSFRRGPGVLTF.